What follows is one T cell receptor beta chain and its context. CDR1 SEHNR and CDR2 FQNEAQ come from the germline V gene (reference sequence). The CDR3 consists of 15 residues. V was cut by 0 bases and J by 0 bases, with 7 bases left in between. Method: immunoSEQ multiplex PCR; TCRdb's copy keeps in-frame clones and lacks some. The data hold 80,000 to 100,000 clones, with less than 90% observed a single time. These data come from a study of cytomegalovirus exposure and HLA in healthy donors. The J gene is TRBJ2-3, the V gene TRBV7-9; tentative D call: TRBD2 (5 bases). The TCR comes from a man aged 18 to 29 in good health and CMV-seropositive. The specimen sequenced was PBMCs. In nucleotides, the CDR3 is TGTGCCAGCAGCTTAGCCGGGATTAGCACAGATACGCAGTATTTT. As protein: CASSLAGISTDTQYF.